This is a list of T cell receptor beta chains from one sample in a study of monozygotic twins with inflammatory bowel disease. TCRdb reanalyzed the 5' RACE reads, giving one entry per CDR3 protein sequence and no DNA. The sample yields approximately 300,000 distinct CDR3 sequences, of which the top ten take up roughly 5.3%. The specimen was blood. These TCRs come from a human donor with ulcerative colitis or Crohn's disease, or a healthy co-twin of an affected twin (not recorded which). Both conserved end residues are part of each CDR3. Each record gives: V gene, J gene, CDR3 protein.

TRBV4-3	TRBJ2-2	CASSQDRAGGTGELFF
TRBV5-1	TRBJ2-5	CASTDSSTQYF
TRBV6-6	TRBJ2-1	CASSYSGGAYEQFF
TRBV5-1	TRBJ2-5	CASSVGTDQETQYF
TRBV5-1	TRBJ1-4	CASSAGGGEKLFF
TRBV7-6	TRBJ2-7	CASSLGPGSGYEQYF
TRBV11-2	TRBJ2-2	CASRIAPSRTGELFF
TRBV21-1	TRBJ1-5	CAAFMGVPPNQPQHF
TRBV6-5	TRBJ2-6	CASSYSMAFGANVLTF
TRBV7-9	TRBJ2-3	CASSPRQGFPTDTQYF
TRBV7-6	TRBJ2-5	CASSPTSGGQETQYF
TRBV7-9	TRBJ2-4	CASRKDRAGAKNIQYF
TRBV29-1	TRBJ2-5	CSVGQGAKTQYF
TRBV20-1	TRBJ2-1	CSARSFHEQFF
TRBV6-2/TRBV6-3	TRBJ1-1	CASSYFASRGLSTEAFF
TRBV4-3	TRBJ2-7	CASSKRGAYEQYF
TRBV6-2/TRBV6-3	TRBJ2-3	CASSSDPRTSGGFGGDTQYF
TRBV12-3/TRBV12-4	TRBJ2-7	CASSLSTGLREQYF
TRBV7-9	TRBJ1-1	CASSDDRAGNTEAFF
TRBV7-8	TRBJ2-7	CASSRTGLDSYEQYF
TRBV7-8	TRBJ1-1	CASNDRGGISNTEAFF
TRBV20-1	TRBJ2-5	CSAGTGGAPGETQYF
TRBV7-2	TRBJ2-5	CASSLARYPRGQETQYF
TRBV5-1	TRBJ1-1	CASSLGDRTWGTEAFF
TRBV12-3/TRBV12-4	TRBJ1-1	CASSSAGLMAEAFF
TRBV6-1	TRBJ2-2	CASLGPLNTGELFF
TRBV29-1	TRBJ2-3	CSVVAENTDTQYF
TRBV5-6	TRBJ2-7	CASSLNFYEQYF
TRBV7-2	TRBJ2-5	CASSLTGLQETQYF
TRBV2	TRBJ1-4	CASSTGLINEKLFF
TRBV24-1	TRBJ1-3	CATSDSSGNTIYF
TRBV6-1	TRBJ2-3	CASSSGQGFSDTQYF
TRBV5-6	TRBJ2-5	CASRFTGGGETQYF
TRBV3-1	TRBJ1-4	CASSQRKGRPNEKLFF
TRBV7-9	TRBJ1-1	CASSLQGGGTEAFF
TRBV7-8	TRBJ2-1	CASSLELSNEQFF
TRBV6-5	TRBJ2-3	CASSYSTSGRLDTQYF
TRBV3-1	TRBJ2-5	CASSQLAGERNSQF
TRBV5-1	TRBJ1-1	CASSLAVRGPGGAFF
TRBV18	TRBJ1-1	CASSPPAKSTEAFF